This TCR beta chain was obtained from a study of blood T cell repertoires in COVID-19. About the research overall: Some COVID-19 samples were acute and others convalescent; all came from the United States, Italy and Spain. Sources were T cells, B-cell-depleted T cells, or PBMCs; the material itself was cDNA or gDNA.

Original handling: From reference gene primer amplification, estimates of nucleated cell counts were derived. Sequencing was performed with immunoSEQ multiplex PCR; in TCRdb, only in-frame clones are kept and a portion is missing. That table is the source of V, J and clone size, and D and trimming were worked out from the DNA. The sample yields some 280,000 clones, around nine tenths seen once. Trimming took off 6 bases at V and 2 bases at J, with 14 bases between the two ends. The length of the CDR3 is 15 residues. CDR1 and CDR2 from the germline V gene are MNHEY and SMNVEV (reference sequence). The sequence came from an older woman with acute or convalescent COVID-19. This chain uses TRBV27 with TRBJ1-5, with D perhaps matching TRBD1 (6 bases). Sequenced material: peripheral blood. CDR3 sequence: CASSPGVRGNQPQHF. The DNA of the CDR3 is TGTGCCAGCAGCCCAGGGGTGAGGGGCAATCAGCCCCAGCATTTT.